This T cell receptor (beta chain) comes out of a study of long-term antiretroviral therapy in people with HIV. At survey level, the immunoSEQ assay was run in its v3.0 version. Method: immunoSEQ multiplex PCR; TCRdb's copy keeps in-frame clones and lacks some. The table lists some 35,000 clones, approximately 85% of them singletons. The CDR3 consists of 15 residues. The V gene's germline CDR1 is LNHDA and CDR2 SQIVND (reference sequence). After removal of 2 bases from V and 5 bases from J, the junction contained 8 bases not matched to a gene. Overall study findings and caveats: ART adherence, viral resistance and therapy changes were not recorded. Whichever time point was examined, clones expanded before ART dominated the repertoire. HIV repertoires had narrower CDR3 length ranges than controls.

Every specimen provided about 1-10 million cryopreserved PBMC before DNA extraction took place. In regard to this clone: Its antigen is not identified.

The chain employs TRBV19 and TRBJ2-7, with 8 bases fitting TRBD1. Sequencing used unsorted PBMCs, obtained 2.2 years after starting antiretroviral therapy. The source is a man aged 18 to 30 with HIV. CDR3 in amino acids: CASSITGTGGNEQYF. Here the CDR3 DNA reads TGTGCCAGTAGTATAACCGGGACAGGAGGAAACGAGCAGTACTTC.